Shown below are 19 T cell receptor beta chains from a single sample sequenced in a study of type 1 and type 2 diabetes patients. Genomic DNA was the PCR template. Multiplex PCR with 30 forward and 13 reverse primers amplified the TCR beta CDR3. TCRdb reprocessed the multiplex PCR reads via MiXCR and lists one record per CDR3 protein. The repertoire includes about 250,000 distinct CDR3 sequences, around 47% of them detected once, and roughly an eighth sits in the top ten. Material: peripheral blood mononuclear cells (PBMCs). Receptors originate from a man aged 18 to 30 with type 2 diabetes.

As concerns this clonotype: The CDR3 carries no conserved terminal phenylalanine or tryptophan, so it likely arises from a read error. The chain has TRBV7-2 and TRBJ2-5; tentatively, D is TRBD1 (5 bases). The DNA end favors TRBJ2-1, so the J call may be wrong. In germline, CDR1 is SGHTA, CDR2 FQGNSA. This CDR3 is 15 amino acids long. The CDR3 reads CASSSQGLTQGEQFS. The CDR3 region has the DNA TGTGCCAGCAGCTCGCAGGGATTGACCCAGGGTGAGCAGTTCTCC.

The chain employs TRBV19 and TRBJ2-3; D possibly uses TRBD1 or TRBD2 (5 bases each). V lost 5 bases and J 2 bases, leaving 8 bases between the germline ends. This CDR3 has 13 residues. CDR1 is LNHDA and CDR2 is SQIVND in the germline V gene (reference sequence). The chain's CDR3 is CASSFGATDTQYF. The DNA of the CDR3 is TGTGCCAGTAGTTTCGGGGCCACAGATACGCAGTATTTT.

This clonotype was detected only a few times. The chain employs TRBV30 and TRBJ2-6; no definite D call. V was clipped by 1 base and J by 1 base, with 5 bases between them. Germline values: CDR1 GTSNPN, CDR2 SVGIG (reference sequence). The CDR3 has 14 amino acids. The CDR3 DNA is TGTGCCTGGAGTGACTTGTCTGGGGCCAACGTCCTGACTTTC. Its translation: CAWSDLSGANVLTF.

In this sample, this clonotype turned up a few times. The rearrangement uses TRBV12-3 or TRBV12-4 and TRBJ2-7, with 9 bases identical to TRBD2. Trimming took 6 bases from V and 1 from J; bases not matched to a gene: 7. CDR3 length: 15 amino acids. Written as DNA, the CDR3 is TGTGCCAGCAGAGATAGCGGGGGCCCTTCCTACGAGCAGTACTTC. Translation: CASRDSGGPSYEQYF.

This chain connects TRBV19 to TRBJ2-5, with 10 nucleotides matching TRBD2. The germline V gene has CDR1 LNHDA and CDR2 SQIVND (reference sequence). With 6 bases clipped from V and 5 bases from J, the junction kept 15 bases outside the gene matches. CDR3 length: 17 amino acids. CDR3: CASSGGGLAGAGETQYF. In DNA, the CDR3 is TGTGCCAGTAGCGGGGGGGGCCTAGCGGGAGCGGGGGAGACCCAGTACTTC.

This sequence joins TRBV19 and TRBJ1-5; maybe TRBD1 (5 bases). The CDR3 runs to 13 residues. The germline V gene has CDR1 LNHDA and CDR2 SQIVND (reference sequence). V dropped 6 bases and J dropped 3 bases, with 9 bases sitting between them. The DNA for the CDR3 is TGTGCCAGTAGGTACAGGAACAATCAGCCCCAGCATTTT. Its protein product is CASRYRNNQPQHF.

The chain joins TRBV20-1 to TRBJ1-5; D gene uncertain. This CDR3 contains 16 residues. The V gene's germline CDR1 is DFQATT and CDR2 SNEGSKA (reference sequence). The germline V and J ends were trimmed by 3 bases and 0 bases, with 15 bases remaining between them. CDR3 sequence: CSASRQEPYSNQPQHF. Here the CDR3 DNA reads TGCAGTGCTAGTCGCCAAGAACCCTATAGCAATCAGCCCCAGCATTTT.

Ten or more counts support this clonotype. The V and J genes are TRBV30 and TRBJ1-4, with D unclear. The V end was cut by 4 bases, the J end by 4 bases, with 10 bases between. Germline CDR1 GTSNPN, CDR2 SVGIG (reference sequence). The CDR3 spans 13 residues. The CDR3 here is CAWTRRINEKLFF. The CDR3 coding sequence is TGTGCCTGGACTCGTCGGATTAATGAAAAACTGTTTTTT.

With regard to this clonotype: As the CDR3 is not closed by the conserved phenylalanine or tryptophan, this likely results from a read error. The chain is built from TRBV19 and TRBJ1-1; no definite D call. CDR3 length equals 14 residues. V dropped 3 bases and J dropped 5 bases, with 13 bases sitting between them. Germline lookup yields CDR1 LNHDA and CDR2 SQIVND (reference sequence). The CDR3 reads CASSINIRGTEAFS. As DNA, the CDR3 is TGTGCCAGTAGTATCAACATTCGCGGAACTGAAGCTTTCTCT.

The rearrangement uses TRBV6-4 and TRBJ1-2; D possibly corresponds to TRBD1 (5 bases). Deletions cut 5 bases from V and 4 bases from J, with 20 bases between. The CDR3 length is 16 residues. The V gene's germline CDR1 is MRHNA and CDR2 SNTAGT. CDR3 residues: CASSLFRVTRGYGYTF. The CDR3 region has the DNA TGTGCCAGCAGTTTATTCAGGGTTACCCGGGGCTATGGCTACACCTTC.

This chain uses TRBV27 with TRBJ1-1; perhaps TRBD1 as D (5 bases). Germline loops: CDR1 MNHEY, CDR2 SMNVEV (reference sequence). CDR3 length: 12 amino acids. Between the trimmed V and J ends, which lost 5 bases and 10 bases, there was a span of 14 bases. CDR3 in DNA: TGTGCCAGCAGTCCCGGGGGGGGGGGAGCTTTCTTT. It codes for CASSPGGGGAFF.

In this sample, this clonotype turned up a few times. The chain couples TRBV10-3 to TRBJ1-4; the D gene is possibly TRBD1 (5 bases). Per germline, CDR1 ENHRY and CDR2 SYGVKD. The CDR3 length is 15 residues. Trimming took 0 bases from V and 5 from J, leaving 10 bases between them. CDR3 region: CAISESRQGNEKLFF. CDR3 nucleotide sequence: TGTGCCATCAGTGAGTCAAGGCAGGGAAATGAAAAACTGTTTTTT.

This clonotype was counted many times. The chain is built from TRBV6-5 and TRBJ2-7; D not resolved. CDR3 length: 12 amino acids. Germline V gene sequence: CDR1 MNHEY, CDR2 SVGAGI. The germline V and J ends were trimmed by 6 bases and 0 bases, with 6 bases remaining between them. CDR3 DNA sequence: TGTGCCAGCAGCTCCCCCTCCTACGAGCAGTACTTC. This codes for CASSSPSYEQYF.

The V call is TRBV7-2, the J call TRBJ1-1; D is ambiguous. This CDR3 has 14 amino acids. The germline V and J ends were trimmed by 1 base and 2 bases, with 8 bases remaining between them. Germline V gives CDR1 SGHTA, CDR2 FQGNSA. The CDR3 DNA reads TGTGCCAGCAGCTTAGTATCCAGAAACACTGAAGCTTTCTTT. This codes for CASSLVSRNTEAFF.

This clonotype has just one count. The chain couples TRBV6-4 to TRBJ2-7; D might be TRBD1 or TRBD2, each matching 5 bases. Germline V CDR1 and CDR2: MRHNA, SNTAGT. This CDR3 spans 14 amino acids. V lost 6 bases and J lost 5, with 17 bases in between. The CDR3 nucleotides are TGTGCCAGCAGACGGGACCATAGGGACCACGAGCAGTACTTC. It encodes CASRRDHRDHEQYF.

With regard to this clonotype: Mismatch with germline at one junction end may stem from a read error. The chain is built from TRBV10-3 and TRBJ1-2, with D perhaps matching TRBD1 (5 bases). CDR3 length: 19 amino acids. Germline V CDR1 and CDR2: ENHRY, SYGVKD. The CDR3 sequence: CASSYSKGVWGNLNYGYTF. The CDR3, as DNA: TGTGCCAGCAGTTACTCGAAAGGGGTTTGGGGAAACTTAAACTATGGCTACACCTTC.

Worth noting for this clonotype: The CDR3 does not end in the conserved phenylalanine or tryptophan, so this is likely a read error. V and J are TRBV3-1 and TRBJ2-3; D may be TRBD1 (5 bases). Trimming stripped 4 bases from V and 9 bases from J, with 23 bases between. The CDR3 is made up of 16 amino acids. Germline V gene data show CDR1 as LGHDT and CDR2 as YNNKEL (reference sequence). CDR3 sequence: CASSPDSARRVPTQYS. The DNA for the CDR3 is TGTGCCAGCAGCCCTGACTCGGCTCGCAGGGTCCCGACGCAGTATTCT.

The rearrangement joins TRBV28 to TRBJ2-7; D remains unclear. CDR3 length: 11 amino acids. V was cut by 9 bases and J by 5 bases, with 11 bases left in between. Germline V gene sequence: CDR1 MDHEN, CDR2 SYDVKM. The CDR3 reads CASMTFNEQYF. In nucleotides, the CDR3 is TGTGCCAGTATGACTTTTAACGAGCAGTACTTC.

The chain combines TRBV20-1 with TRBJ2-1; 16 positions agree with TRBD2. CDR1 and CDR2 (germline): DFQATT, SNEGSKA (reference sequence). This CDR3 has 18 amino acids. Unmatched junction bases numbered 13, after V lost 5 bases and J lost 6 bases. The CDR3 DNA reads as TGCAGTGCTGGCCTAAATCCGGGACTAGCGGGAGGGCTCAATGAGCAGTTCTTC. Protein product: CSAGLNPGLAGGLNEQFF.